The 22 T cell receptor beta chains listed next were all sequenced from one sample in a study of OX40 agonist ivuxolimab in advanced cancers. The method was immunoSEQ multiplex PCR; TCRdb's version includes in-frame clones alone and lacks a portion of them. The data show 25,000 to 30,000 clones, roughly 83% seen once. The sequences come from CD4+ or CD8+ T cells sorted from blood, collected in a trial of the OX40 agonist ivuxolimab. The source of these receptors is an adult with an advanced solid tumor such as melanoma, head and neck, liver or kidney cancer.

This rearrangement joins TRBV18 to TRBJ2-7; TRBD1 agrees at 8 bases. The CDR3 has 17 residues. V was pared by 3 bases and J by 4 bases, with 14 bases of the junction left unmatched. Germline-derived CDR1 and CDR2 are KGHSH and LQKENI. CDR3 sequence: CASSPEPSGGIFYEQYF. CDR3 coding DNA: TGTGCCAGCTCACCCGAACCCTCAGGGGGCATTTTTTACGAGCAGTACTTC.

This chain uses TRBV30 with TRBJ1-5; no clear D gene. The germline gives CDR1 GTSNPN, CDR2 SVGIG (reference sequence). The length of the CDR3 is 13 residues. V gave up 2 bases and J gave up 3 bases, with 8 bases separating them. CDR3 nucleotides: TGTGCCTGGAGTTACGATAACAATCAGCCCCAGCATTTT. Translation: CAWSYDNNQPQHF.

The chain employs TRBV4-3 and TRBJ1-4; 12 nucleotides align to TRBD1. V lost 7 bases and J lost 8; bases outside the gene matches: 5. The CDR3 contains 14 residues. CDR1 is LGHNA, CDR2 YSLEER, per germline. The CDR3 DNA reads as TGCGCCAGCACACCCGGGACAGGGGGCGAAAAACTGTTTTTT. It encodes CASTPGTGGEKLFF.

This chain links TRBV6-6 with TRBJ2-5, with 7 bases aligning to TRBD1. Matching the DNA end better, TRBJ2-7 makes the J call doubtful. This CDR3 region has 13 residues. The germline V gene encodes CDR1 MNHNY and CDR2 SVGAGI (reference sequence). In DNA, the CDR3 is TGTGCCAGCAGTTACCCAACAGGGGCCGAGCAGTACTTC. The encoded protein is CASSYPTGAEQYF.

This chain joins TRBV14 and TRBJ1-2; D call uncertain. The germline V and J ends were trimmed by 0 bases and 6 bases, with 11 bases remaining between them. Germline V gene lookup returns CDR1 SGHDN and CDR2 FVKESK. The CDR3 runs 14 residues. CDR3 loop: CASSQDVQVDGYTF. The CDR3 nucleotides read TGTGCCAGCAGCCAAGACGTGCAGGTTGATGGCTACACCTTC.

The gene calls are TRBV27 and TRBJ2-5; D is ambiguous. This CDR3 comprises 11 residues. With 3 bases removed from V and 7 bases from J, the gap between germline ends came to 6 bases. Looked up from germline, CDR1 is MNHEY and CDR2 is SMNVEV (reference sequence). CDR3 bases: TGTGCCAGCAGTTTTTATGGGACCCAGTACTTC. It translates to CASSFYGTQYF.

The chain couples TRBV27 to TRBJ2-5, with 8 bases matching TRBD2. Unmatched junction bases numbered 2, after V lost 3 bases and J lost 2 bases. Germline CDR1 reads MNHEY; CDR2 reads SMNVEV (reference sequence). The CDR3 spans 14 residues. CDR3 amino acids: CASSLTSAQETQYF. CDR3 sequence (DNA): TGTGCCAGCAGTTTGACTAGCGCTCAAGAGACCCAGTACTTC.

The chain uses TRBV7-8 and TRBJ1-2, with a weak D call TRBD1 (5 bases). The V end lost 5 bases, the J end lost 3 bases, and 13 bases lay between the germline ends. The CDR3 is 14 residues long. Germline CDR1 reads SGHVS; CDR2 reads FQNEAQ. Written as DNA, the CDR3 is TGTGCCAGCAGCCACTGGGGGAACTACTATGGCTACACCTTC. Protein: CASSHWGNYYGYTF.

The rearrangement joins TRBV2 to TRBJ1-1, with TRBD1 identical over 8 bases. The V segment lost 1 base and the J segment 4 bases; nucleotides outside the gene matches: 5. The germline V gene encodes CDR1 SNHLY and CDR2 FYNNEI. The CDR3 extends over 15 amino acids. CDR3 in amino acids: CASSEVTGVGTEAFF. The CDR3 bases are TGTGCCAGCAGTGAAGTGACAGGGGTTGGCACTGAAGCTTTCTTT.

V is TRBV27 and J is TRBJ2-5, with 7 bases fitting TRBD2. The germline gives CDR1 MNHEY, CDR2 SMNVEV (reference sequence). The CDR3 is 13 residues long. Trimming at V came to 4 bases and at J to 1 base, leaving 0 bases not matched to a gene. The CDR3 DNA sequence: TGTGCCAGCAGTTGGGGGGGCCAAGAGACCCAGTACTTC. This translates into CASSWGGQETQYF.

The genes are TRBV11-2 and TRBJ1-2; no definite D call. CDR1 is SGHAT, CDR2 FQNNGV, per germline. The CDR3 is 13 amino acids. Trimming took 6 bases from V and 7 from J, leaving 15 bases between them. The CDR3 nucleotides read TGTGCCAGCAGTATGGGGAGTTTTTCTGGCTACACCTTC. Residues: CASSMGSFSGYTF.

This CDR3 is CARSTEGGLCSTDTQYF. The CDR3 DNA reads TGTGCCAGAAGCACCGAGGGGGGGCTGTGTTCCACAGATACGCAGTATTTT. The V call is TRBV7-5, the J call TRBJ2-3; the table's D call TRBD2 went unverified against the DNA. TRBV7-5 is classified as a pseudogene. This CDR3 has 17 amino acids.

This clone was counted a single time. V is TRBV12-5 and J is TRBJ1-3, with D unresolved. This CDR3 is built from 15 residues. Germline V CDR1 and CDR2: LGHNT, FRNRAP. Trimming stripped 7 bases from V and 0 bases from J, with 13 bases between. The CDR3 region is CASVPPEYSGNTIYF. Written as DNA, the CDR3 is TGTGCTAGTGTCCCCCCAGAGTACTCTGGAAACACCATATATTTT.

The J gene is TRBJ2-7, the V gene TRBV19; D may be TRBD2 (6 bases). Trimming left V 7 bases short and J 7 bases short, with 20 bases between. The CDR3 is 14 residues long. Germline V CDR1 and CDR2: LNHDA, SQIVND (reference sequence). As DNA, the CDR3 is TGTGCCAGTACCCCGGGGCGGGTCGCGGGGGAGCAGTACTTC. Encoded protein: CASTPGRVAGEQYF.

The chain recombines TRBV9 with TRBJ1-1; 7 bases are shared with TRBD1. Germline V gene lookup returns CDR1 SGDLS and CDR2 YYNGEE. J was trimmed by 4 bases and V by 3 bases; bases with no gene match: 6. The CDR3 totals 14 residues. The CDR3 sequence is CASSAAGTVTEAFF. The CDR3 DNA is TGTGCCAGCAGCGCCGCCGGGACAGTCACTGAAGCTTTCTTT. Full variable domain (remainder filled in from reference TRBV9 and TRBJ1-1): DSGVTQTPKHLITATGQRVTLRCSPRSGDLSVYWYQQSLDQGLQFLIQYYNGEERAKGNILERFSAQQFPDLHSELNLSSLELGDSALYFCASSAAGTVTEAFFGQGTRLTVV.

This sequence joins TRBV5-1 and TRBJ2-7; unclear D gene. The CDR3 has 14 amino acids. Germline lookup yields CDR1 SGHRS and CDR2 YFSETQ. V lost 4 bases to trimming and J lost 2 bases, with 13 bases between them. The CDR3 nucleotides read TGCGCCAGCAGCCCCGGCGGCCGGACCTACGAGCAGTACTTC. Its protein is CASSPGGRTYEQYF.

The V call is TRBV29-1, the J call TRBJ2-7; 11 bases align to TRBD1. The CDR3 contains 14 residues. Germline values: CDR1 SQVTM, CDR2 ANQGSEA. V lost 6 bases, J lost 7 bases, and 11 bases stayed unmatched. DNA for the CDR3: TGCAGCGTGGGGGAAGGACAGGGGGCTTGGGAGCAGTACTTC. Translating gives CSVGEGQGAWEQYF.

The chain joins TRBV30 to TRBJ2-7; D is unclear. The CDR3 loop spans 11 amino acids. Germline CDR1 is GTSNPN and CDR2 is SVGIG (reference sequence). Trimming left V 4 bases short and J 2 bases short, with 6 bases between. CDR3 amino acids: CAWTGTYEQYF. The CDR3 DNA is TGTGCCTGGACAGGAACCTACGAGCAGTACTTC.

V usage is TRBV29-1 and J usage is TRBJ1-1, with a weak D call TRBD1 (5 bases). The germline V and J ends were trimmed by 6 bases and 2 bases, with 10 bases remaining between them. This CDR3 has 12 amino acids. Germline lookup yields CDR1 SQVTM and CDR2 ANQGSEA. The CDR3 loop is CSVRDSNTEAFF. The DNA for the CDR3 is TGCAGCGTCCGCGACAGCAACACTGAAGCTTTCTTT.

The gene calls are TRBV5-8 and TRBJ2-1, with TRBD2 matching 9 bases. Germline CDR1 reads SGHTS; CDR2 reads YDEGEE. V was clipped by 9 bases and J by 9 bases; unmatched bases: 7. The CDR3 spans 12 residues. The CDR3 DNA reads TGTGCCACCGGGACTAGCTTTCTTGAGCAGTTCTTC. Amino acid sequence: CATGTSFLEQFF.

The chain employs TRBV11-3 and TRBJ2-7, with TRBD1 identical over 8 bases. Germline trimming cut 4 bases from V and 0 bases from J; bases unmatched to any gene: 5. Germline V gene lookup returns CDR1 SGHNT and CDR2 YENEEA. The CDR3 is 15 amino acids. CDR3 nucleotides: TGTGCCAGCAGCTACGGACAGGGTTACTCCTACGAGCAGTACTTC. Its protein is CASSYGQGYSYEQYF.

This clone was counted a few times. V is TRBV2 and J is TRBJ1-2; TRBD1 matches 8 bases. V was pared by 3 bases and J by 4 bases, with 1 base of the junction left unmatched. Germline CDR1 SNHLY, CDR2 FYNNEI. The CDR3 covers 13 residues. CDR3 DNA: TGTGCCAGCAGTGACAGGGGGCCCTATGGCTACACCTTC. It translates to CASSDRGPYGYTF.